The source of this TCR beta chain is a study of T cell repertoires in cytomegalovirus infection. Study summary: Indications of both CMV infection and matching HLA type were provided by public TCR beta signatures. Whole-study results and caveats: CMV-specific TCR beta clonotypes restricted by HLA-C dominated the ex vivo response. Frequencies of public TCR beta families were cumulated, and this identified carriers of CMV plus the relevant HLA.

J gave up 7 bases and V 3 bases, and 6 bases lay outside the gene matches. CDR1 is SGDLS, CDR2 YYNGEE, per germline. The CDR3 spans 14 residues. With respect to this clonotype: The antigen is unknown.

Each CDR3 protein gets one entry after TCRdb re-called the reads with MiXCR. The sample has fewer than 850,000 distinct CDR3 sequences, roughly 28% seen once; the top ten hold approximately 14%. The chain couples TRBV9 to TRBJ2-1; 8 bases align to TRBD1. The receptor's source is a human donor in good health (CMV status not recorded). Some clones in this sample may be carry-over from other donors' samples. Material: cultured CD8+ T cells from PBMCs, obtained from culture after CMV antigen stimulation. In nucleotides, the CDR3 is TGTGCCAGCAGCGCGACAGGGGTTGCGAATGAGCAGTTCTTC. It specifies CASSATGVANEQFF.